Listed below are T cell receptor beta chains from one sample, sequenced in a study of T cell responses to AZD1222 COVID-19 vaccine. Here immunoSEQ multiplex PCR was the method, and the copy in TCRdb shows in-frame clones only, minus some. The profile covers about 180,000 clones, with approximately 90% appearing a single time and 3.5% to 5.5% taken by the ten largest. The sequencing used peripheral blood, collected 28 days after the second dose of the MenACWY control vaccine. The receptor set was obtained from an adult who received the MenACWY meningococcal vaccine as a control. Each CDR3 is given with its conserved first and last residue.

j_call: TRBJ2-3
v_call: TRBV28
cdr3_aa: CASSAKGARNTQYF

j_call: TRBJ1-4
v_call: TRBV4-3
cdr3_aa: CASSQAPGTGYEKLFF

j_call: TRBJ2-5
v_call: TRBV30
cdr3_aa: CAWKGTQVVQETQYF

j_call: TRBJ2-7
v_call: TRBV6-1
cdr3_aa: CASSELVLYEQYF

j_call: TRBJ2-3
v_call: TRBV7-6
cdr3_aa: CASSLPPLTDTQYF

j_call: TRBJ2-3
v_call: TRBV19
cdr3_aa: CATNSLQGLTDTQYF

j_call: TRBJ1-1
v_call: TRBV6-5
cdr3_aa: CASSHLGSAFF

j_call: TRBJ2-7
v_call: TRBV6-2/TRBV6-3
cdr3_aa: CASSSTENWGEQYF

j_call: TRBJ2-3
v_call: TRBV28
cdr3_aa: CASSSLGAASSTDTQYF

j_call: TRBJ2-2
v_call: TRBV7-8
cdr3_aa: CASSLGRGGELFF

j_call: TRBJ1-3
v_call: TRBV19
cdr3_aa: CASSMGQGAHTIYF

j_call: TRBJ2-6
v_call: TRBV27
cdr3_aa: CASSGGLAGSGANVLTF

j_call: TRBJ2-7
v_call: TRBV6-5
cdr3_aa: CASSSEGGSAYEQYF

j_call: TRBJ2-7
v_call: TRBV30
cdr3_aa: CAWSVGLAGGVEQYF

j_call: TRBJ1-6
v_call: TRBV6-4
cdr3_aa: CASSDSWQGNSPLHF

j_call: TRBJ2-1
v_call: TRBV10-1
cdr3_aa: CASSERNNEQFF

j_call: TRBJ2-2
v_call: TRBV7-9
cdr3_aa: CASNRGPSNTGELFF

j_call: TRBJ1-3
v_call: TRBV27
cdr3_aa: CASSLSPIGGNTIYF

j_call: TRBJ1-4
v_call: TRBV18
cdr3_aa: CASSPAQGVDGEKLFF

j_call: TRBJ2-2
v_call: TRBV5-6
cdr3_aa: CASSLLGLAHTGELFF

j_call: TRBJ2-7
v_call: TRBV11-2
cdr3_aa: CASSLGTGPYEQYF

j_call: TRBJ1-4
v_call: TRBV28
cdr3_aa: CASKQGGDEKLFF